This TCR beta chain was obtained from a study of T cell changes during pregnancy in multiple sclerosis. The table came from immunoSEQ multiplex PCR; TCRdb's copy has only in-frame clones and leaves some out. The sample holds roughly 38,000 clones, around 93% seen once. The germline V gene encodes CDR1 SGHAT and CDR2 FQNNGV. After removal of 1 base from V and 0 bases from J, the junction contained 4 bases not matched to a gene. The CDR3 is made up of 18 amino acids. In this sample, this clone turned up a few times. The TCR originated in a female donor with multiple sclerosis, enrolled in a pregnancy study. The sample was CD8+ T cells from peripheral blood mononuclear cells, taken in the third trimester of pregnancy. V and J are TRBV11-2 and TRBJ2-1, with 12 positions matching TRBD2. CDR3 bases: TGTGCCAGCAGCTTAGCTCCGGGACTAGCGGGCTCCTACAATGAGCAGTTCTTC. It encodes CASSLAPGLAGSYNEQFF.